This is a list of T cell receptor beta chains from one sample in a study of T cell clusters in autoimmune cytopenias. TCRdb re-called the multiplex PCR reads; every CDR3 protein appears as one record, without DNA. The sample totals about 5,600 distinct CDR3 sequences. This sample was also put to use in a study of T cell repertoires in aging, cancer and after chemotherapy.

Input material: peripheral blood. These receptors came from a human donor in good health. Each CDR3 is given with its conserved first and last residue. The size entry is marked missing in some rows and otherwise reads once, few, many or a size class.

J gene	V gene	clone size	CDR3 protein
TRBJ2-3	TRBV7-6	medium-sized	CASSFETSGGSDTQYF
TRBJ1-1	TRBV19	-	CASSIASGGLGTEAFF
TRBJ2-3	TRBV6-2/TRBV6-3	medium-sized	CASSWEDTQYF
TRBJ1-1	TRBV5-1	-	CASSLDLGTPHPFF
TRBJ2-7	TRBV19	medium-sized	CATSGNYEQYF
TRBJ2-7	TRBV5-6	medium-sized	CASSLGRVFYEQYF
TRBJ1-4	TRBV29-1	medium-sized	CSVKTGAGEKLFF
TRBJ1-1	TRBV5-4	-	CASIDRGRRTEAFF
TRBJ2-7	TRBV6-5	medium-sized	CASSLTGDEQYF
TRBJ1-1	TRBV18	-	CASSPPAGTGTEAFF
TRBJ1-1	TRBV6-5	-	CASSNRGERNTEAFF
TRBJ1-2	TRBV6-2/TRBV6-3	-	CASSYSTSGTGPDGGYTF
TRBJ2-7	TRBV27	-	CATGQESGLTEQYF
TRBJ1-5	TRBV12-3/TRBV12-4	-	CASSEGRIWTDSNQPQHF
TRBJ2-1	TRBV15	medium-sized	CATSRVLAGVGNEQFF
TRBJ2-7	TRBV7-9	-	CASNRLERGTNEQYF
TRBJ2-2	TRBV19	-	CASSIRGGGSGELFF
TRBJ2-2	TRBV27	medium-sized	CASSFIFVGGGELFF
TRBJ2-1	TRBV11-3	-	CASRRLAGGSYNEQFF
TRBJ2-5	TRBV7-9	-	CASSYETGIETQYF